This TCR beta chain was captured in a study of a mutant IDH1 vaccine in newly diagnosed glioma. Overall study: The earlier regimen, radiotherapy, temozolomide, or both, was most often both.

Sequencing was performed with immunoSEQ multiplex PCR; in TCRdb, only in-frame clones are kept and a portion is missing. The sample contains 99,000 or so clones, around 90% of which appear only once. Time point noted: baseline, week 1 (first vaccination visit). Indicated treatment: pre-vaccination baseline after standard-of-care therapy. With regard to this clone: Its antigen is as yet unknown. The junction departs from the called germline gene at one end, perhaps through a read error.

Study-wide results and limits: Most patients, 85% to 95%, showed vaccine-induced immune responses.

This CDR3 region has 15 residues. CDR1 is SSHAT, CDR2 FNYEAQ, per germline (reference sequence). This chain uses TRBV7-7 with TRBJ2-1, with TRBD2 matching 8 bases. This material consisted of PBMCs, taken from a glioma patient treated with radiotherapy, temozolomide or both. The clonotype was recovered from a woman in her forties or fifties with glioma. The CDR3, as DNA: TGTGCTAGCAGCCCGGGACTAGACAGAGGCGATGAGCAGTTCTTC. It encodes CASSPGLDRGDEQFF.